A selection of T cell receptor beta chains follows, all from one sample in a study of human T cells and chemical hapten exposure. A single record per CDR3 protein comes from TCRdb applying MiXCR to the RACE reads. The data contain about 120,000 distinct CDR3 sequences, 9% to 14% of them singletons. The material sequenced was whole blood, taken in connection with sensitization to the hapten diphenylcyclopropenone (DPC). Every receptor here comes from a woman in her fifties or sixties with alopecia areata. Some clones in this sample may be carry-over from other donors' samples. CDR3s include the opening cysteine and the closing phenylalanine or tryptophan. D genes are given only for firm matches. Only some rows state a clone size, as once, few, many or a class for expanded clones.

d_call: TRBD1
v_call: TRBV4-1
j_call: TRBJ1-6
clone_size: few
cdr3_nt: TGCGCCAGCAGCCGAACCTCGACAGGGGGCAGAGGTTCACCCCTCCACTTT
cdr3_aa: CASSRTSTGGRGSPLHF

d_call: TRBD2
v_call: TRBV10-3
j_call: TRBJ2-7
clone_size: .
cdr3_nt: TGTGCCATCAGTGAGTCCCAGCGGGGGACGTACGAGCAGTACTTC
cdr3_aa: CAISESQRGTYEQYF

d_call: .
v_call: TRBV29-1
j_call: TRBJ2-2
clone_size: .
cdr3_nt: TGCAGCGTTACGAACCACGGAAACACCGGGGAGCTGTTTTTT
cdr3_aa: CSVTNHGNTGELFF

d_call: .
v_call: TRBV6-2/TRBV6-3
j_call: TRBJ2-5
clone_size: many
cdr3_nt: TGTGCCAGCACCGACGCCGGGGGTCGAGAGACCCAGTACTTC
cdr3_aa: CASTDAGGRETQYF

d_call: .
v_call: TRBV18
j_call: TRBJ1-5
clone_size: few
cdr3_nt: TGTGCCAGCTCAGATCGGACTCCTCGAGGGGGCAATCAGCCCCAGCATTTT
cdr3_aa: CASSDRTPRGGNQPQHF

d_call: .
v_call: TRBV18
j_call: TRBJ1-1
clone_size: .
cdr3_nt: TGTGCCAGCTCACCACCCCAGGGCGGTCTGACTGAAGCTTTCTTT
cdr3_aa: CASSPPQGGLTEAFF

d_call: .
v_call: TRBV15
j_call: TRBJ2-6
clone_size: few
cdr3_nt: TGTGCCACCAGCAGAGATCGTTCTGGGGCCAACGTCCTGACTTTC
cdr3_aa: CATSRDRSGANVLTF

d_call: .
v_call: TRBV12-3/TRBV12-4
j_call: TRBJ1-4
clone_size: many
cdr3_nt: TGTGCCAGCAGTCCCCTCAGGTTGCACTATGAAAAACTGTTTTTT
cdr3_aa: CASSPLRLHYEKLFF

d_call: .
v_call: TRBV4-1
j_call: TRBJ1-3
clone_size: many
cdr3_nt: TGCGCCAGCAGCCCCCTATTCGTCAGCTCTGGAAACACCATATATTTT
cdr3_aa: CASSPLFVSSGNTIYF

d_call: .
v_call: TRBV6-5
j_call: TRBJ2-1
clone_size: few
cdr3_nt: TGTGCCAGCAGTTACCTAGAGGGGCGCAATGAGCAGTTCTTC
cdr3_aa: CASSYLEGRNEQFF

d_call: TRBD1
v_call: TRBV24-1
j_call: TRBJ2-7
clone_size: .
cdr3_nt: TGTGCCACCAGTGAGAACCCCGGGACAGGGAGCTCCTACGAGCAGTACTTC
cdr3_aa: CATSENPGTGSSYEQYF

d_call: .
v_call: TRBV7-9
j_call: TRBJ2-3
clone_size: .
cdr3_nt: TGTGCCAGCAGCGCGGGGACTAGCACAGATACGCAGTATTTT
cdr3_aa: CASSAGTSTDTQYF

d_call: .
v_call: TRBV28
j_call: TRBJ2-3
clone_size: .
cdr3_nt: TGTGCCACCGGGAAGACAGATACGCAGTATTTT
cdr3_aa: CATGKTDTQYF

d_call: .
v_call: TRBV5-1
j_call: TRBJ2-7
clone_size: many
cdr3_nt: TGCGCCAGCAGCTCGACCGGGGCCTACGAGCAGTACTTC
cdr3_aa: CASSSTGAYEQYF

d_call: .
v_call: TRBV2
j_call: TRBJ2-1
clone_size: many
cdr3_nt: TGTGCCAGCAAAGGTTTAGTACCGTCCAATGAGCAGTTCTTC
cdr3_aa: CASKGLVPSNEQFF

d_call: .
v_call: TRBV28
j_call: TRBJ2-7
clone_size: .
cdr3_nt: TGTGCCACCATGTTTCCAGACAGGCCCTACGAGCAGTACTTC
cdr3_aa: CATMFPDRPYEQYF

d_call: TRBD1
v_call: TRBV29-1
j_call: TRBJ2-7
clone_size: few
cdr3_nt: TGCAGCGTTCAAGGTGGAGACAGGGCGTACGAGCAGTACTTC
cdr3_aa: CSVQGGDRAYEQYF

d_call: .
v_call: TRBV5-1
j_call: TRBJ1-2
clone_size: many
cdr3_nt: TGCGCCAGCAGCTTGGACCAGGGACACACCTTC
cdr3_aa: CASSLDQGHTF

d_call: .
v_call: TRBV3-1
j_call: TRBJ2-1
clone_size: many
cdr3_nt: TGTGCCAGCAGCCAAGCCGGACTAAATGAGCAGTTCTTC
cdr3_aa: CASSQAGLNEQFF

d_call: .
v_call: TRBV10-2
j_call: TRBJ2-1
clone_size: .
cdr3_nt: TGCGCCAGCAGTGGAACTACAGCGTACAATGAGCAGTTCTTC
cdr3_aa: CASSGTTAYNEQFF

d_call: .
v_call: TRBV18
j_call: TRBJ1-4
clone_size: few
cdr3_nt: TGTGCCAGCTCACCCCTGCTGGGGACTAATGAAAAACTGTTTTTT
cdr3_aa: CASSPLLGTNEKLFF

d_call: TRBD1
v_call: TRBV6-5
j_call: TRBJ1-1
clone_size: few
cdr3_nt: TGTGCCAGCAGTTCCCGGACAGGGGGGAAAACTGAAGCTTTCTTT
cdr3_aa: CASSSRTGGKTEAFF

d_call: .
v_call: TRBV7-9
j_call: TRBJ2-1
clone_size: few
cdr3_nt: TGTGCCAGCAGCTTTGCGGAAACCTACAATGAGCAGTTCTTC
cdr3_aa: CASSFAETYNEQFF

d_call: TRBD1
v_call: TRBV11-3
j_call: TRBJ2-2
clone_size: many
cdr3_nt: TGTGCCAGCAGCTTCGGACAGGGGTCCGGGGAGCTGTTTTTT
cdr3_aa: CASSFGQGSGELFF